The 10 T cell receptor beta chains listed next were all sequenced from one sample in a study of cytomegalovirus exposure and HLA in healthy donors. The PCR ran on 60 Vbeta and 13 Jbeta primers. Produced via immunoSEQ multiplex PCR; TCRdb's table is partial and in-frame only. The repertoire consists of roughly 70,000 clones, with roughly two thirds occurring once and the leading ten covering less than 15%. The specimen was PBMCs. These receptors originate from a male donor in good health and CMV-seropositive.

This CDR3 is CASSPQGATYEQYF. The DNA for the CDR3 is TGTGCCAGCAGCCCGCAGGGGGCAACCTACGAGCAGTACTTC. The rearrangement joins TRBV11-2 to TRBJ2-7; 8 bases match TRBD1. Trimming cost V 5 bases and J 2 bases; bases outside gene matches: 5. The CDR3 length is 14 residues. Per the germline V gene, CDR1 is SGHAT and CDR2 is FQNNGV.

This chain connects TRBV18 to TRBJ1-4; 8 nucleotides align to TRBD1. V shed 3 bases and J 5 bases; nucleotides not matched to a gene: 5. Germline values: CDR1 KGHSH, CDR2 LQKENI. The CDR3 has 15 residues. The CDR3, as DNA: TGTGCCAGCTCACCCAGACAGGGGAGGAATGAAAAACTGTTTTTT. Translating gives CASSPRQGRNEKLFF.

This sequence joins TRBV6-5 and TRBJ1-5; D not certain. Trimming cost V 5 bases and J 3 bases, with 11 bases left between them. The CDR3 has 14 amino acids. CDR1 MNHEY and CDR2 SVGAGI come from the germline V gene. The CDR3 sequence: CASSHGSPNQPQHF. CDR3 in DNA: TGTGCCAGCAGTCACGGGAGTCCCAATCAGCCCCAGCATTTT.

V is TRBV29-1 and J is TRBJ2-1, with 8 bases matching TRBD1. The V segment lost 7 bases and the J segment 9 bases; nucleotides outside the gene matches: 14. CDR1 is SQVTM, CDR2 ANQGSEA, per germline. This CDR3 is built from 14 residues. The CDR3 reads CSAEDRAAKGEQFF. For the CDR3, the DNA is TGCAGCGCCGAGGACAGGGCGGCGAAGGGTGAGCAGTTCTTC.

This clone came up a few times. The V and J genes are TRBV5-1 and TRBJ1-1; D might be TRBD1 (6 bases). This CDR3 has 15 residues. Trimming pared 4 bases from V and 5 bases from J, leaving 18 bases between. Looked up from germline, CDR1 is SGHRS and CDR2 is YFSETQ. In DNA, the CDR3 is TGCGCCAGCAGCCAGGAAGGGGGTGGGAGAACTGAAGCTTTCTTT. It translates to CASSQEGGGRTEAFF.

The CDR3 DNA is TGTGCCAGCTCACTTGCAGACAGAGCTAACTATGGCTACACCTTC. It codes for CASSLADRANYGYTF. The rearrangement joins TRBV18 to TRBJ1-2; tentatively, D is TRBD1 (5 bases). The CDR3 covers 15 residues. CDR1 and CDR2 (germline): KGHSH, LQKENI. The V and J ends lost 4 bases and 0 bases respectively, with 12 bases between them.

The chain couples TRBV29-1 to TRBJ1-1, with 10 bases matching TRBD1. The CDR3 has 13 residues. Losses at the gene ends were 6 bases for V and 4 bases for J; bases not matched to a gene: 5. From germline, CDR1 is SQVTM and CDR2 ANQGSEA. Here the CDR3 DNA reads TGCAGCGTCCGGACAGGGGGGAGCACTGAAGCTTTCTTT. The encoded protein is CSVRTGGSTEAFF. Full variable domain (remainder filled in from reference TRBV29-1 and TRBJ1-1): SAVISQKPSRDICQRGTSLTIQCQVDSQVTMMFWYRQQPGQSLTLIATANQGSEATYESGFVIDKFPISRPNLTFSTLTVSNMSPEDSSIYLCSVRTGGSTEAFFGQGTRLTVV.

This chain links TRBV2 with TRBJ2-3; 13 bases are shared with TRBD2. Germline CDR1 is SNHLY and CDR2 is FYNNEI. The CDR3 runs to 15 residues. The V segment lost 5 bases and the J segment 4 bases; nucleotides outside the gene matches: 3. CDR3 amino acids: CASSRTSGGSDTQYF. The CDR3 DNA sequence: TGTGCCAGCAGTAGGACTAGCGGGGGATCAGATACGCAGTATTTT.

By share of the sample, this clone is medium-sized. The same CDR3 arises from other DNA sequences in this sample as well. This sequence joins TRBV5-6 and TRBJ2-7; the D is unclear. V was cut by 4 bases and J by 0 bases, with 5 bases left in between. Germline V gives CDR1 SGHDT, CDR2 YYEEEE. The CDR3 consists of 12 residues. CDR3 amino acids: CASSLSSYEQYF. The CDR3 coding sequence is TGTGCCAGCAGCCTTAGCTCCTACGAGCAGTACTTC.

This clone was observed a few times. The chain combines TRBV5-1 with TRBJ1-4; D gene uncertain. Germline-derived CDR1 and CDR2 are SGHRS and YFSETQ. The CDR3 covers 14 residues. V gave up 4 bases and J gave up 8 bases, with 15 bases separating them. The CDR3 is CASSPRTNGEKLFF. DNA for the CDR3: TGCGCCAGCAGCCCTCGAACTAACGGGGAAAAACTGTTTTTT.